A selection of T cell receptor beta chains follows, all from one sample in a study of beta chain features in type 1 diabetes. The method was immunoSEQ multiplex PCR; TCRdb's version includes in-frame clones alone and lacks a portion of them. Among about 240,000 clones, approximately 15% were seen once, and the ten largest hold approximately 0.02%. Material for sequencing was naive CD4+ T cells from blood. All receptors come from a man aged 25-45 years with type 1 diabetes. Both conserved end residues are part of each CDR3. The order of the fields is clone size, D gene, J gene, V gene, CDR3 protein, CDR3 DNA. D genes are given only for firm matches. Not every row has a clone size; where given, it reads once, few, many or a size class.

-,-,TRBJ2-7,TRBV20-1,CSAQVGDEQYF,TGCAGTGCTCAGGTCGGTGACGAGCAGTACTTC
-,TRBD1,TRBJ2-7,TRBV6-1,CASSATGANEQYF,TGTGCCAGCAGTGCCACAGGGGCGAATGAGCAGTACTTC
few,TRBD1,TRBJ1-1,TRBV25-1,CASSESGQGATEAFF,TGTGCCAGCAGTGAATCGGGACAGGGAGCCACTGAAGCTTTCTTT
few,-,TRBJ2-5,TRBV10-3,CAIRRGPRETQYF,TGTGCCATCCGGAGGGGTCCCCGTGAGACCCAGTACTTC
-,-,TRBJ1-2,TRBV5-1,CASSLGDSGYGYTF,TGCGCCAGCAGCTTGGGAGACTCTGGCTATGGCTACACCTTC
few,-,TRBJ2-3,TRBV6-4,CASSDGQGGTDTQYF,TGTGCCAGCAGTGACGGGCAAGGGGGCACAGATACGCAGTATTTT
-,TRBD1,TRBJ1-2,TRBV4-1,CASTLGQAYGYTF,TGCGCCAGCACCTTGGGACAGGCCTATGGCTACACCTTC
few,-,TRBJ2-6,TRBV15,CATSRQGLSSGANVLTF,TGTGCCACCAGCAGACAGGGGCTTAGCTCTGGGGCCAACGTCCTGACTTTC
few,-,TRBJ2-7,TRBV6-5,CASSYRDTFRNEQYF,TGTGCCAGCAGTTACCGGGACACCTTTAGGAACGAGCAGTACTTC
-,-,TRBJ1-1,TRBV29-1,CSVMYFGNTEAFF,TGCAGCGTCATGTATTTTGGCAACACTGAAGCTTTCTTT
-,TRBD2,TRBJ2-1,TRBV18,CASSSAGAYNEQFF,TGTGCCAGCTCGTCAGCGGGGGCCTACAATGAGCAGTTCTTC
-,TRBD2,TRBJ2-2,TRBV5-1,CASSGGLASAGELFF,TGCGCCAGCAGCGGCGGACTAGCGTCGGCCGGGGAGCTGTTTTTT
-,TRBD1,TRBJ2-2,TRBV5-4,CASSSRDRDFTGELFF,TGTGCCAGCAGCTCCCGGGACAGAGACTTCACCGGGGAGCTGTTTTTT
-,TRBD2,TRBJ2-7,TRBV5-1,CASSLRGTSGYEQYF,TGCGCCAGCAGCCTCAGGGGGACTAGCGGATACGAGCAGTACTTC
-,TRBD1,TRBJ1-1,TRBV9,CASSVAGTGAFMGTEAFF,TGTGCCAGCAGCGTAGCTGGGACAGGAGCCTTTATGGGCACTGAAGCTTTCTTT
-,-,TRBJ1-2,TRBV6-5,CASSRYSLNYGYTF,TGTGCCAGCAGTCGCTACAGCTTGAACTATGGCTACACCTTC
few,TRBD1,TRBJ2-1,TRBV5-1,CASSSRDRGLNEQFF,TGCGCCAGCAGCTCCCGGGACAGGGGTTTGAATGAGCAGTTCTTC
few,-,TRBJ1-2,TRBV28,CASRTPGDYGYTF,TGTGCCAGCAGAACCCCAGGGGACTATGGCTACACCTTC
few,-,TRBJ2-2,TRBV4-1,CASSQDTGAVTGELFF,TGCGCCAGCAGCCAAGATACGGGAGCGGTCACCGGGGAGCTGTTTTTT
-,TRBD1,TRBJ1-1,TRBV6-1,CATTRGLNTEAFF,TGTGCCACCACGAGGGGGCTGAACACTGAAGCTTTCTTT
-,TRBD2,TRBJ2-7,TRBV6-1,CATRGLAEFYEQYF,TGTGCCACCAGAGGACTAGCGGAATTCTACGAGCAGTACTTC
-,-,TRBJ2-7,TRBV2,CASSAPGIYEQYF,TGTGCCAGCAGTGCTCCAGGGATCTACGAGCAGTACTTC
few,-,TRBJ2-3,TRBV5-1,CASSLGGLSGGGDTQYF,TGCGCCAGCAGCTTGGGAGGACTCTCAGGGGGAGGAGATACGCAGTATTTT
-,TRBD1,TRBJ2-7,TRBV29-1,CSVGTGAGEQYF,TGCAGCGTCGGGACAGGGGCGGGAGAGCAGTACTTC
-,-,TRBJ2-7,TRBV2,CASRVGGRTDEQYF,TGTGCCAGCAGGGTTGGCGGGCGCACGGACGAGCAGTACTTC
few,-,TRBJ1-2,TRBV5-4,CASSLAGTSTYGYTF,TGTGCCAGCAGCTTGGCCGGGACTTCGACCTATGGCTACACCTTC
-,-,TRBJ2-1,TRBV19,CASGNGGSRRGEQFF,TGTGCCAGTGGTAATGGTGGGAGCCGAAGAGGGGAGCAGTTCTTC
-,TRBD1,TRBJ1-2,TRBV9,CASNPFLGQGYSHTPPYGYTF,TGTGCCAGCAACCCTTTCCTCGGACAGGGCTACTCACATACTCCTCCCTATGGCTACACCTTC
-,TRBD1,TRBJ2-6,TRBV19,CASRDRGISGANVLTF,TGTGCCAGTCGGGACAGGGGAATCTCTGGGGCCAACGTCCTGACTTTC
-,TRBD1,TRBJ1-1,TRBV6-1,CASRPALGGQTEAFF,TGTGCCAGCAGGCCCGCGTTGGGGGGACAGACTGAAGCTTTCTTT
-,-,TRBJ1-4,TRBV29-1,CSSRTEGNEKLFF,TGCAGCTCTCGGACAGAGGGGAATGAAAAACTGTTTTTT
-,-,TRBJ1-3,TRBV4-1,CASSQGTGNTIYF,TGCGCCAGCAGCCAAGGTACTGGAAACACCATATATTTT
-,TRBD1,TRBJ1-1,TRBV9,CASSASGQMNTEAFF,TGTGCCAGCAGCGCCTCGGGACAGATGAACACTGAAGCTTTCTTT
-,TRBD1,TRBJ1-2,TRBV5-4,CASSPTATGAQFNYGYTF,TGTGCCAGCAGCCCGACGGCCACAGGGGCGCAATTTAACTATGGCTACACCTTC
-,TRBD2,TRBJ2-1,TRBV19,CASSATTSGEQFF,TGTGCCAGTAGTGCAACGACTAGCGGGGAGCAGTTCTTC
few,-,TRBJ2-5,TRBV10-3,CAISADSQETQYF,TGTGCCATCAGTGCTGACAGCCAAGAGACCCAGTACTTC
-,-,TRBJ2-1,TRBV27,CASIPTSSYNEQFF,TGTGCCAGCATCCCCACGAGCTCCTACAATGAGCAGTTCTTC
few,TRBD1,TRBJ2-5,TRBV5-1,CASSLAGTGEETQYF,TGCGCCAGCAGCTTGGCCGGGACAGGGGAAGAGACCCAGTACTTC
-,TRBD1,TRBJ2-1,TRBV29-1,CSSGQEDREQFF,TGCAGCTCGGGACAGGAAGACAGGGAGCAGTTCTTC
-,TRBD1,TRBJ2-1,TRBV18,CASSNFPGTGSGNEQFF,TGTGCCAGCTCCAACTTTCCCGGGACAGGGAGTGGCAATGAGCAGTTCTTC
-,TRBD2,TRBJ2-5,TRBV9,CASSVEVGLAGVRETQYF,TGTGCCAGCAGCGTAGAAGTTGGGCTAGCGGGAGTACGGGAGACCCAGTACTTC
-,TRBD1,TRBJ2-7,TRBV6-5,CASSYGTDSWEQYF,TGTGCCAGCAGCTATGGGACAGACTCTTGGGAGCAGTACTTC
-,TRBD2,TRBJ2-3,TRBV7-9,CASSLIAGRQYF,TGTGCCAGCAGTTTGATAGCGGGGCGCCAGTATTTT
-,-,TRBJ1-1,TRBV10-3,CAISENRGTEAFF,TGTGCCATCAGTGAGAATAGGGGAACTGAAGCTTTCTTT
few,TRBD2,TRBJ2-1,TRBV7-7,CASSFSLAGGSINEQFF,TGTGCTAGCAGCTTTTCACTAGCGGGGGGGTCGATCAATGAGCAGTTCTTC
few,-,TRBJ2-7,TRBV6-5,CASSSSSSSYEQYF,TGTGCCAGCAGTTCCAGTTCCAGCTCCTACGAGCAGTACTTC